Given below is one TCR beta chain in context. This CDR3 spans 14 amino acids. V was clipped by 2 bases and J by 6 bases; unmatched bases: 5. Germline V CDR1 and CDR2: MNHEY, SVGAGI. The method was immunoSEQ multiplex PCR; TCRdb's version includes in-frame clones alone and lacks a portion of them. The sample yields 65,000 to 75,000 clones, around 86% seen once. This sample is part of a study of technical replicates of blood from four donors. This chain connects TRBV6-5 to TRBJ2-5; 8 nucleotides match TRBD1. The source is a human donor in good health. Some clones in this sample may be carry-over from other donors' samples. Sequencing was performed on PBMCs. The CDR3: CASSYGQGMKTQYF. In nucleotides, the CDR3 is TGTGCCAGCAGTTACGGACAGGGTATGAAGACCCAGTACTTC.